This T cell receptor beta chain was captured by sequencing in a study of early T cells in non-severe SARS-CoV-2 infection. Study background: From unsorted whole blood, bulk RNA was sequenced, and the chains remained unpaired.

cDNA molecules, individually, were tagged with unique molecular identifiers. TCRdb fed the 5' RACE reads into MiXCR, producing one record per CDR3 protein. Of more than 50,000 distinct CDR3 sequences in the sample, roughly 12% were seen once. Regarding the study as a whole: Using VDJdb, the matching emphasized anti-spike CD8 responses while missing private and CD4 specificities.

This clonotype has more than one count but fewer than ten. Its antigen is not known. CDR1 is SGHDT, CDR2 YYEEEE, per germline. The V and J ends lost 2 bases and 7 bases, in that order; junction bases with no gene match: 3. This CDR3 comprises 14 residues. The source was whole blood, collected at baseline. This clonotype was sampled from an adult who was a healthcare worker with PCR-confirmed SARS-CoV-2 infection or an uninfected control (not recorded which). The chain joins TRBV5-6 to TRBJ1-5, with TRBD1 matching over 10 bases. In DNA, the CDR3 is TGTGCCAGCAGCTTTGGACAGGGGGAACAGCCCCAGCATTTT. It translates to CASSFGQGEQPQHF.